Listed below are T cell receptor beta chains from one sample, sequenced in a study of EBV T-cell therapy then PD-1 blockade in nasopharyngeal carcinoma. No antigens are known for them. The assay was immunoSEQ multiplex PCR, and TCRdb's table has in-frame clones only and misses some. The sample lists 20,000 or so clones; 84% were seen once. This material consisted of CD8+ T cells from blood, taken at approximately day 30 from a patient whose treatment included autologous EBV-specific T cells and nivolumab. The origin of the receptors is a middle-aged man with nasopharyngeal carcinoma. The CDR3 runs from the conserved cysteine through the conserved F or W. Fields, in order: J gene, D gene, clone size, V gene, CDR3 DNA, CDR3 protein. A D gene is named only where the DNA matches it firmly. Size is stated for part of the rows, as once, few or many counts, or as a class when the clone is expanded.

>TRBJ2-2|NA|NA|TRBV7-9
TGTGCCAGCAGCTCGAACAGATATCCGAACACCGGGGAGCTGTTTTTT
CASSSNRYPNTGELFF
>TRBJ2-1|NA|NA|TRBV6-4
TGTGCCAGCAGTCGGACAGCTCAATGGGGTGAGCAGTTCTTC
CASSRTAQWGEQFF
>TRBJ1-2|NA|NA|TRBV6-2/TRBV6-3
TGTGCCAGCAGTTACTCGACCGGGTATGGCTACACCTTC
CASSYSTGYGYTF
>TRBJ1-6|NA|NA|TRBV13
TGTGCCAGCAGCGGAGGAAAAGCACCCCTCCACTTT
CASSGGKAPLHF
>TRBJ2-7|NA|NA|TRBV5-8
TGTGCCAGCAGCCCTGCGTACGAGCAGTACTTC
CASSPAYEQYF
>TRBJ2-3|NA|NA|TRBV7-6
TGTGCCAGCAGCACTAGACGGAACCCCACAGATACGCAGTATTTT
CASSTRRNPTDTQYF
>TRBJ1-1|NA|NA|TRBV24-1
TGTGCCACGACGGGGGAGGGCACTGAAGCTTTCTTT
CATTGEGTEAFF
>TRBJ2-1|NA|NA|TRBV4-3
TGCGCCAGCAGCCAAGATTTGGGCGAAGCGAATGAGCAGTTCTTC
CASSQDLGEANEQFF
>TRBJ2-1|NA|NA|TRBV7-2
TGTGCCAGCAGCTTACAGGAGAGCTCCTACAATGAGCAGTTCTTC
CASSLQESSYNEQFF
>TRBJ2-6|NA|NA|TRBV7-9
TGTGCCAGCAGCTTAGCCAGCTCTGGGGCCAACGTCCTGACTTTC
CASSLASSGANVLTF
>TRBJ2-4|NA|NA|TRBV6-6
TGTGCCAGCAGTCTGCCCAGCACTCAGGGGATGGAGGATTTACCACTAGCCAAAAACATTCAGTACTTC
CASSLPSTQGMEDLPLAKNIQYF
>TRBJ2-3|NA|NA|TRBV7-3
TGTGCCAGCAGCTACGGCAGCGCAGATACGCAGTATTTT
CASSYGSADTQYF
>TRBJ2-2|NA|NA|TRBV5-5
TGTGCCAGCAGCTTGTTAGGGTACACCGGGGAGCTGTTTTTT
CASSLLGYTGELFF
>TRBJ2-5|NA|few|TRBV6-2/TRBV6-3
TGTGCCAGCAGTTACGGGGAAGGGGCAATAGAGACCCAGTACTTC
CASSYGEGAIETQYF
>TRBJ2-3|NA|NA|TRBV12-2
TGTGCAAGTCGCTTAGGAGGGGTTGAAGATACGCAGTATTTT
CASRLGGVEDTQYF
>TRBJ2-3|TRBD1|NA|TRBV4-3
TGCGCCAGCAGCCAAGCAGACAGGGGAACAGATACGCAGTATTTT
CASSQADRGTDTQYF